This T cell receptor beta chain was identified during a study of T cells in narcolepsy. TCRdb's copy holds only in-frame clones and misses some; the assay was immunoSEQ multiplex PCR. In the table there are some 17,000 clones, about two thirds of which are singletons. CDR3 length: 14 amino acids. The germline V and J ends were trimmed by 4 bases and 3 bases, with 13 bases remaining between them. Germline V lookup: CDR1 SQVTM, CDR2 ANQGSEA. This clonotype was sampled from a human donor with narcolepsy. Sequenced input: CD45RA- memory CD8+ T cells from PBMCs. The chain carries TRBV29-1 and TRBJ1-3; D remains ambiguous. CDR3 loop: CSVVAGRVGNTIYF. CDR3 in DNA: TGCAGCGTTGTCGCAGGACGGGTTGGAAACACCATATATTTT.